The clone carrying this TCR beta chain was counted ten times or more. The antigen remains undetermined. From around 11 ml of fresh peripheral blood, PBMCs were isolated. The sample belongs to a study of T cells in Graves' hyperthyroidism and ophthalmopathy. Findings and limits, study-wide: Patients with ophthalmopathy were separated from those with stable hyperthyroidism by a 13 V-J model.

CDR3 length: 13 residues. V was shortened by 0 bases and J by 9 bases, with 12 bases between the two germline ends. CDR1 and CDR2 from the germline V gene are SGHDT and YYEEEE. Amplification of TCR beta CDR3 regions was performed using RNA transcripts as template. In the first-round RT-PCR of the TCR CDR3, the HTBI primer set was used. TCRdb redid the calling of the multiplex PCR reads with MiXCR, one entry per CDR3 protein. The sample lists fewer than 450,000 distinct CDR3 sequences; about a fifth were seen once. This receptor was taken from a man aged 18 to 29 with Graves' ophthalmopathy. V and J are TRBV5-6 and TRBJ1-1, with a possible D match to TRBD1 (5 bases). Sequencing was done on a sample of blood. For the CDR3, the DNA is TGTGCCAGCAGCTTGGGAACTAGGGGACAAGCTTTCTTT. Translating it yields CASSLGTRGQAFF.